Below, 9 T cell receptor beta chains from the same sample are listed, as sequenced in a study of monozygotic twins with inflammatory bowel disease. Reanalyzing the 5' RACE reads, TCRdb keeps one entry per CDR3 protein, without DNA. With some 400,000 distinct CDR3 sequences in the sample, the ten largest clones hold around 2.4%. The sample taken for sequencing was blood. All receptors come from a human donor with ulcerative colitis or Crohn's disease, or a healthy co-twin of an affected twin (not recorded which).

The V gene is TRBV6-1, the J gene TRBJ1-1. Looked up from germline, CDR1 is MNHNS and CDR2 is SASEGT. This CDR3 comprises 14 residues. CDR3 sequence reads: CASNIVPQGSEAFF.

The V call is TRBV28, the J call TRBJ2-3; without DNA, the TCRdb call of TRBD1 cannot be checked. This CDR3 has 15 residues. The germline V gene has CDR1 MDHEN and CDR2 SYDVKM. The chain's CDR3 is CASSGGGTGADTQYF.

The genes are TRBV5-5 and TRBJ2-7; without DNA, the TCRdb call of TRBD1 cannot be checked. Germline assignment: CDR1 SGHKS and CDR2 YYEKEE (reference sequence). This CDR3 contains 12 residues. CDR3 in amino acids: CASSLLGVEQYF.

This rearrangement joins TRBV5-1 to TRBJ1-1; TCRdb proposes TRBD1, but this gene call is untestable without DNA. Germline CDR1 SGHRS, CDR2 YFSETQ. The CDR3 length is 16 residues. CDR3 in amino acids: CASSILRQGMSTEAFF.

CDR3: CASSTGLGAGETQYF. This chain joins TRBV5-1 and TRBJ2-5; without DNA, the TCRdb call of TRBD1 cannot be checked. This CDR3 spans 15 amino acids. The V gene's germline CDR1 is SGHRS and CDR2 YFSETQ.

The chain employs TRBV2 and TRBJ1-4. CDR1 is SNHLY, CDR2 FYNNEI, per germline. CDR3 length: 17 residues. This chain's CDR3 is CASSDFLKSATNEKLFF.

The V gene is TRBV30, the J gene TRBJ2-2. The CDR3 runs to 11 residues. CDR1 is GTSNPN, CDR2 SVGIG, per germline (reference sequence). The CDR3 protein is CAWENTGELFF.

The J gene is TRBJ2-7, the V gene TRBV5-1; with no DNA, the TCRdb D assignment of TRBD2 cannot be verified. This CDR3 has 17 residues. CDR1 is SGHRS and CDR2 is YFSETQ in the germline V gene. CDR3: CASSPSLAGSSSYEQYF.

The genes are TRBV12-3 or TRBV12-4 and TRBJ2-1; TCRdb names TRBD2, which stays unverified in the absence of DNA. The CDR3 is 16 residues long. The CDR3 is CASSPSIAGGPDEQFF.